This T cell receptor beta chain was identified in a study of blood T cell repertoires in COVID-19. With 4 bases removed from V and 6 bases from J, the gap between germline ends came to 13 bases. The CDR3 extends over 14 amino acids. Germline V gene sequence: CDR1 ENHRY, CDR2 SYGVKD. Original methodology: From reference gene primer amplification, estimates of nucleated cell counts were derived. This table comes from immunoSEQ multiplex PCR, and its TCRdb copy is limited to in-frame clones, with some not included. The D gene and trimming were derived from the DNA, and the V and J assignments and clone size from that table. Among approximately 280,000 clones, nearly 90% were seen once, and the ten largest hold approximately 8.5%.

The receptor was isolated from a man aged 18 to 30 with active or convalescent COVID-19. The sequencing input was peripheral blood. The V call is TRBV10-3, the J call TRBJ1-5; possibly TRBD1 for D (6 bases). The CDR3 DNA reads as TGTGCCATCAGTGCCTCCCTCAGGGGTCAGCCCCAGCATTTT. Protein sequence: CAISASLRGQPQHF.